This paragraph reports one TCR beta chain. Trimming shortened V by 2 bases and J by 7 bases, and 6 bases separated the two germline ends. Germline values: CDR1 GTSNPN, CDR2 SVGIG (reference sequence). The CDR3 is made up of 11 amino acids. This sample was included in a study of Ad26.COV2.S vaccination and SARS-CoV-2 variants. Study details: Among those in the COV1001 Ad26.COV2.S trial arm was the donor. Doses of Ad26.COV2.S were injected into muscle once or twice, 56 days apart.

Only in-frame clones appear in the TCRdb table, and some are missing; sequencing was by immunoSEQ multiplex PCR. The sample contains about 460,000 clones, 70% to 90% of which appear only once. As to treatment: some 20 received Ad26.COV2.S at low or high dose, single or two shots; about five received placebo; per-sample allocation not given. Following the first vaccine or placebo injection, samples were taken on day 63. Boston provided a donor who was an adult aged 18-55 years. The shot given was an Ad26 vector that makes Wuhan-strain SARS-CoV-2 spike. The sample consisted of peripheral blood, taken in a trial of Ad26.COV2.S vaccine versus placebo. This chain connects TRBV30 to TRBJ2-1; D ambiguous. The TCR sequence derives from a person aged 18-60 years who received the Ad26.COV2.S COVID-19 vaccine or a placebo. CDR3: CAWSKVNEQFF. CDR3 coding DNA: TGTGCCTGGAGTAAAGTGAATGAGCAGTTCTTC.